The 9 T cell receptor beta chains below come from one sample, sequenced in a study of T-cell memory formation after mild COVID-19. TCRdb re-analysed the 5' RACE reads in MiXCR, keeping a single row per CDR3 protein. The data hold roughly 320,000 distinct CDR3 sequences, with under 30% observed a single time. The sequencing input was PBMCs or a T cell subset sorted from them (not recorded which). These TCRs come from an adult woman who had mild COVID-19 (a few samples of this study predate the infection). Cell type and time point are not known.

This sequence joins TRBV2 and TRBJ1-5, with D unresolved. Germline V CDR1 and CDR2: SNHLY, FYNNEI. The CDR3 is 12 amino acids. The V and J ends lost 8 bases and 1 base respectively, with 6 bases between them. The CDR3 reads CASQDSNQPQHF. The CDR3 nucleotides are TGTGCCAGCCAGGACAGCAATCAGCCCCAGCATTTT.

V and J are TRBV6-5 and TRBJ2-7; 9 bases match TRBD1. J gave up 3 bases and V 5 bases, and 8 bases lay outside the gene matches. This CDR3 contains 15 residues. Germline CDR1 is MNHEY and CDR2 is SVGAGI. In nucleotides, the CDR3 is TGTGCCAGCAGTGGCCCCGGACAGGGGCGCTACGAGCAGTACTTC. This sequence encodes CASSGPGQGRYEQYF.

The chain links TRBV24-1 to TRBJ2-1; 8 nucleotides line up with TRBD2. The CDR3 runs to 16 residues. V lost 4 bases to trimming and J lost 7 bases; unmatched junction nucleotides: 11. Germline V gene lookup returns CDR1 KGHDR and CDR2 SFDVKD. CDR3 DNA sequence: TGTGCCACCAGTGACGAGTCGGCGGGAGGAAGGAATGAGCAGTTCTTC. It yields the protein CATSDESAGGRNEQFF.

This clonotype has just a few counts. CDR3 residues: CASSTQGSPNEKLFF. The CDR3, as DNA: TGTGCCAGTAGTACTCAGGGCTCTCCTAATGAAAAACTGTTTTTT. The rearrangement uses TRBV19 and TRBJ1-4, with TRBD1 as a possible D gene (5 bases). Germline V gene lookup returns CDR1 LNHDA and CDR2 SQIVND (reference sequence). V was trimmed by 4 bases and J by 3 bases, leaving 12 bases between them. The CDR3 runs to 15 residues.

This sequence joins TRBV15 and TRBJ1-5, with 10 bases fitting TRBD1. The CDR3 runs 14 residues. The trim removed 8 bases at V and 3 bases at J, leaving 4 bases unmatched. Looked up from germline, CDR1 is LNHNV and CDR2 is YYDKDF (reference sequence). This CDR3 reads CATGTGENNQPQHF. The CDR3 coding sequence is TGTGCCACCGGGACAGGGGAAAACAATCAGCCCCAGCATTTT.

The rearrangement uses TRBV4-2 and TRBJ2-1, with D hard to call. Germline CDR1 is LGHNA and CDR2 is YNFKEQ. The CDR3 has 14 amino acids. V lost 0 bases, J lost 9 bases, and 12 bases lay in between. The CDR3 coding sequence is TGTGCCAGCAGCCAAGACGGTGGTGGGATTGAGCAGTTCTTC. It specifies CASSQDGGGIEQFF.

This clonotype appeared a few times. The chain recombines TRBV6-6 with TRBJ2-2; D possibly corresponds to TRBD1 (5 bases). The CDR3 is made up of 14 amino acids. CDR1 and CDR2 (germline): MNHNY, SVGAGI (reference sequence). V was shortened by 4 bases and J by 1 base, with 7 bases between the two germline ends. The CDR3 bases are TGTGCCAGCAGTTCCCAGGGGAACACCGGGGAGCTGTTTTTT. Its protein product is CASSSQGNTGELFF.

The CDR3 reads CASSQGQGAFRTEAFF. The CDR3 DNA sequence: TGCGCCAGCAGCCAAGGGCAGGGGGCCTTTCGCACTGAAGCTTTCTTT. The chain has TRBV4-1 and TRBJ1-1; 8 bases are shared with TRBD1. CDR1 and CDR2 from the germline V gene are MGHRA and YSYEKL. There are 16 residues in the CDR3. Losses at the gene ends were 1 base for V and 4 bases for J; bases not matched to a gene: 8.

This clonotype was seen only a few times. For the CDR3, the DNA is TGTGCCAGCAGTTCTCGCGGGAAGGGCACAGATACGCAGTATTTT. Translated: CASSSRGKGTDTQYF. V gene TRBV12-3 or TRBV12-4 combines with J gene TRBJ2-3, with D possibly matching TRBD2 (6 bases). The CDR3 loop spans 15 amino acids. V was trimmed by 4 bases and J by 1 base, leaving 12 bases between them.